This paragraph covers one T cell receptor (beta chain) sequence. This clonotype was seen only a few times. What this receptor recognizes is not known. No much larger clone is present one base from it, and per-base qualities are unavailable. These data originate in a study of CD8 T cells in ankylosing spondylitis (dated by TCRdb to the late 2010s). A note on the overall study: The study set out to find disease-linked TCR variants by profiling T cell receptor beta repertoires in ankylosing spondylitis patients and healthy donors. Peripheral blood was sampled, and synovial fluid was also collected from ankylosing spondylitis patients. The full study cohort comprised around 25 ankylosing spondylitis patients and 110 or so healthy donors. Summary of the overall study and its limitations: The disease-linked clones were reported to be significantly enriched in matched synovial fluid samples from ankylosing spondylitis patients. Blood from ankylosing spondylitis patients appeared to be characterized by a TCR beta motif composed of eight highly homologous amino acid variants. Some TCR beta motif variants had previously been reported in synovial fluid and blood of reactive arthritis patients, which suggested common disease-initiation mechanisms. A CD8+ phenotype was shown by the disease-linked clones, which were found at relatively low frequencies in peripheral blood.

Sequenced using an Illumina HiSeq 2500. Quantitative 5'-RACE with molecular barcodes was the method used to prepare the TCR beta libraries. The original methods were these. Disease-linked TCR variants were identified with a new computational method built on a probabilistic model of VDJ rearrangement. TCRdb's own reprocessing of the public reads used fastp at Q25 and MiXCR and kept productive beta chains. Each CDR3 protein gets just one entry, which takes the most common genes and DNA from the rows behind it. None of the V and J calls come from the authors' own analysis; TCRdb made them. The sample profile shows more than 400,000 distinct CDR3 sequences; 5.3% of them were found once. The ten largest account for under 4.5% of the sample. The CDR3 starts with the cysteine, ends with the phenylalanine, and has 16 residues. Only the CDR3 portion is preserved as DNA: 48 bases, with reading frame beginning at the first base. CDR1 and CDR2 (LGHNA, YSLEER) derive from the germline V gene. V ends up 0 bases short and J 5 bases short, with an unmatched junction base count of 8.

The rearrangement combines TRBV4-3 with TRBJ2-5, with 8 central nucleotides matching TRBD2. The sample consisted of blood, either unsorted or a sorted T cell fraction (not recorded which). The receptor's source is a male donor with ankylosing spondylitis. The CDR3 region: CASSQDWGLEGETQYF. The DNA reads TGCGCCAGCAGCCAAGATTGGGGACTAGAGGGGGAGACCCAGTACTTC.